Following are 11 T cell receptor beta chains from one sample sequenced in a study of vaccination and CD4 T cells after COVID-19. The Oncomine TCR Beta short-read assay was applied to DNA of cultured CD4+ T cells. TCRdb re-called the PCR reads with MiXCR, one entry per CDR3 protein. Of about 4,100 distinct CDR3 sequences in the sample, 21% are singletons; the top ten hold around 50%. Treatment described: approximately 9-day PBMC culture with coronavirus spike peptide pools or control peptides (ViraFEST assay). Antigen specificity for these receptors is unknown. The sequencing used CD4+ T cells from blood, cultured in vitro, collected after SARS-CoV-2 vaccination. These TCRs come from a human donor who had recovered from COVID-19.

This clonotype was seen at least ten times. In nucleotides, the CDR3 is TGTGCCATCAGTGAGTCGAGGAGGTCCCAAGAGACCCAGTACTTC. Translating gives CAISESRRSQETQYF. This chain uses TRBV10-3 with TRBJ2-5; a possible D gene is TRBD2 (5 bases). Trimming removed 0 bases from V and 1 base from J, with 9 bases in between. The CDR3 runs to 15 residues. The germline CDR1 and CDR2 sequences are ENHRY and SYGVKD.

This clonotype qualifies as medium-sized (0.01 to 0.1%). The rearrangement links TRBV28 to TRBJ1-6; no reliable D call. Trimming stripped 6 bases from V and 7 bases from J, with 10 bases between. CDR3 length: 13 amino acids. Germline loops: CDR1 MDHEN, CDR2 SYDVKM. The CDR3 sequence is CASRVGRNSPLHF. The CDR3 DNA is TGTGCCAGCAGGGTTGGAAGGAATTCACCCCTCCACTTT.

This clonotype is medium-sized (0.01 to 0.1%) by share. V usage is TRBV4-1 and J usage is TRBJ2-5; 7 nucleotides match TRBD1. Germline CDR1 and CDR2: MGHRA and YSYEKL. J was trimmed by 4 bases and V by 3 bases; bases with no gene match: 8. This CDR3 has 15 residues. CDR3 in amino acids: CASSQNTGAVETQYF. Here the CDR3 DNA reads TGCGCCAGCAGCCAGAATACAGGGGCGGTAGAGACCCAGTACTTC.

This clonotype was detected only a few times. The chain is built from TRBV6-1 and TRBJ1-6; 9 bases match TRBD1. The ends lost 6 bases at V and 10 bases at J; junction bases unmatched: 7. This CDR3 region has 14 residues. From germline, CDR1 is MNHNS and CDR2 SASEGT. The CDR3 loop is CASRSGQGNSPLHF. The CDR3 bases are TGTGCCAGCAGATCGGGACAGGGAAACTCACCCCTCCACTTT.

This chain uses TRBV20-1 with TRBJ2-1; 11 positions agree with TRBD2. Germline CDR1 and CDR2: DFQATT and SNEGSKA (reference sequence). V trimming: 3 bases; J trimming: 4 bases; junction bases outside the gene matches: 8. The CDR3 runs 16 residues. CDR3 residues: CSASSSSGGLYNEQFF. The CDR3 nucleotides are TGCAGTGCTAGTTCCTCTAGCGGGGGGCTTTACAATGAGCAGTTCTTC.

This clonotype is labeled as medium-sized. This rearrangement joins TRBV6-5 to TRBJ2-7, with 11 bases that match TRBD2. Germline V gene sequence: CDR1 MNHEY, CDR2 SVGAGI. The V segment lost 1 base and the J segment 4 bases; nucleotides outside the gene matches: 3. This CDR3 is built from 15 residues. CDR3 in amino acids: CASSYLAGGQYEQYF. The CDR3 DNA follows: TGTGCCAGCAGTTACTTAGCGGGGGGGCAGTACGAGCAGTACTTC.

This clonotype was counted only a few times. DNA for the CDR3: TGTGCCAGCTCACAGGAGGGATCCTACGAGCAGTACTTC. This encodes CASSQEGSYEQYF. The chain links TRBV18 to TRBJ2-7; D is possibly TRBD2 (6 bases). The CDR3 totals 13 residues. Germline V gives CDR1 KGHSH, CDR2 LQKENI. Trimming pared 4 bases from V and 1 base from J, leaving 8 bases between.

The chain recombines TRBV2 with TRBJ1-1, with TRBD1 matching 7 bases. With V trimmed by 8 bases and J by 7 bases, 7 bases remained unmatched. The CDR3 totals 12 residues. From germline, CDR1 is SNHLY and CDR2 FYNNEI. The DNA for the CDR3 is TGTGCCAGCGTCAGGGGGGCATTTGAAGCTTTCTTT. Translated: CASVRGAFEAFF.

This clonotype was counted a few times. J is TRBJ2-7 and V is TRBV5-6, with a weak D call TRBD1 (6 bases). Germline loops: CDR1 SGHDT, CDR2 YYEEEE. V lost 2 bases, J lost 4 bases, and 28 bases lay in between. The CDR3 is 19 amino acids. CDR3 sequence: CASSLSSAGHRAAVYEQYF. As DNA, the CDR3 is TGTGCCAGCAGCTTAAGTAGCGCCGGACACAGGGCGGCCGTATACGAGCAGTACTTC.

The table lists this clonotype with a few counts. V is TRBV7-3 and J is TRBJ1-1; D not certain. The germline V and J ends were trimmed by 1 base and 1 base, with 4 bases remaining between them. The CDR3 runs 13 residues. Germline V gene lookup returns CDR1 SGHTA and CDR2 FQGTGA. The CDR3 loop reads CASSLITNTEAFF. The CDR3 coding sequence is TGTGCCAGCAGCTTAATTACGAACACTGAAGCTTTCTTT.

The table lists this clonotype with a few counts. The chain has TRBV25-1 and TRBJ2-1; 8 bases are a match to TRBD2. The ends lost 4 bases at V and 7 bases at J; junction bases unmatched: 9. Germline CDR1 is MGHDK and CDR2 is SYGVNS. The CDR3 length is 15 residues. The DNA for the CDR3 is TGTGCCAGCAGTGCCATCTCGGGGGGGTGGAATGAGCAGTTCTTC. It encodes CASSAISGGWNEQFF. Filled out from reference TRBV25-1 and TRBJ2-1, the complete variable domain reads EADIYQTPRYLVIGTGKKITLECSQTMGHDKMYWYQQDPGMELHLIHYSYGVNSTEKGDLSSESTVSRIRTEHFPLTLESARPSHTSQYLCASSAISGGWNEQFFGPGTRLTVL.